This paragraph reports one T cell receptor beta chain. Its antigen is unidentified. This CDR3 is 13 amino acids long. Germline lookup yields CDR1 SGHRS and CDR2 YFSETQ. The V gene end was trimmed by 3 bases and the J gene end by 6 bases; junction bases not matched to a gene: 2. The data were produced by immunoSEQ multiplex PCR, yet TCRdb's version contains in-frame clones alone and is incomplete. The table includes fewer than 140,000 clones, roughly nine tenths detected once. This sample was taken from a study of cytomegalovirus exposure and HLA in healthy donors. Study-wide findings and caveats: The study listed under 200 cytomegalovirus-associated TCR beta chains. The majority of TCR sequences were rare, yet some public TCRs appeared in many donors.

The source material was PBMCs. The chain joins TRBV5-1 to TRBJ1-1; 10 bases fit TRBD1. The receptor's source is a woman between 18 and 29 years old in good health and CMV-seropositive. CDR3 DNA sequence: TGCGCCAGCAGCTATGGGACAGGGGCTGAAGCTTTCTTT. This translates into CASSYGTGAEAFF.